Each of the 4 T cell receptor beta chains below was sequenced from the same sample in a study of Graves' ophthalmopathy and Graves' hyperthyroidism. Amplifying from RNA transcripts, the study obtained TCR beta CDR3 regions. RT-PCR in the first round used HTBI primers; a second-round multiplex PCR followed. Using its own MiXCR run on the multiplex PCR reads, TCRdb lists one record per CDR3 protein. The table lists about 700,000 distinct CDR3 sequences, 35% to 50% of them singletons. The sequencing input was peripheral blood. These receptors all come from an adult man with Graves' ophthalmopathy.

The chain joins TRBV20-1 to TRBJ1-5; TRBD1 matches at 9 bases. V lost 3 bases and J lost 2; bases outside the gene matches: 5. The CDR3 spans 15 residues. Germline V gene sequence: CDR1 DFQATT, CDR2 SNEGSKA (reference sequence). The DNA of the CDR3 is TGCAGTGCTAGGATACAGGGGGCCCGCAATCAGCCCCAGCATTTT. Amino acids: CSARIQGARNQPQHF.

This chain uses TRBV19 with TRBJ2-2; D not resolved. V lost 4 bases and J 7 bases, leaving 16 bases between the germline ends. From germline, CDR1 is LNHDA and CDR2 SQIVND (reference sequence). The CDR3 has 15 amino acids. CDR3 bases: TGTGCCAGTAGTAGTATAACAGCTAGTGGCGGGGAGCTGTTTTTT. It encodes CASSSITASGGELFF.

Remarks on this clonotype: A much larger clonotype is one base distant, so this may be a read error. J is TRBJ1-4 and V is TRBV12-3 or TRBV12-4; D ambiguous. This CDR3 comprises 13 residues. The germline V and J ends were trimmed by 6 bases and 10 bases, with 15 bases remaining between them. CDR3 in DNA: TGTGCCAGCAGAGCAGTGCTAAGCGTAAAACTGTTTTTT. It is translated as CASRAVLSVKLFF.

The CDR3: CTPRAAETQYF. Here the CDR3 DNA reads TGCACCCCCAGGGCTGCAGAGACCCAGTACTTC. The chain is built from TRBV20-1 and TRBJ2-5, with a tentative D call TRBD1 (5 bases). This CDR3 is built from 11 residues. Germline lookup yields CDR1 DFQATT and CDR2 SNEGSKA (reference sequence).